A single sample gave rise to the 31 T cell receptor beta chains below, sequenced in a study of synovial regulatory T cells in juvenile arthritis. Produced via immunoSEQ multiplex PCR; TCRdb's table is partial and in-frame only. Recorded here are 9,000 to 10,000 clones; the top ten clones represent 0.8% to 1%. Sequenced sample: Treg cells from blood. Described subset: remaining (HLA-DR-negative) circulating blood Treg cells. The receptors originated from a donor aged 2-30 years with juvenile idiopathic arthritis.

The chain joins TRBV20-1 to TRBJ1-4. Germline values: CDR1 DFQATT, CDR2 SNEGSKA (reference sequence). This CDR3 has 11 residues. DNA for this receptor is not on file. The CDR3 sequence is CSATLNEKLFF.

V gene TRBV19 combines with J gene TRBJ2-4; TCRdb indicates TRBD2, and absent DNA this call remains unverified. Germline V gives CDR1 LNHDA, CDR2 SQIVND (reference sequence). The CDR3 is made up of 19 amino acids. The DNA is not on file. The CDR3 protein is CASSSGLAGGLPGYGIQYF.

CDR3 sequence reads: CASRFTGSTEAFF. V gene TRBV6-1 combines with J gene TRBJ1-1; the D gene TCRdb calls, TRBD1, cannot be checked with no DNA. Germline-derived CDR1 and CDR2 are MNHNS and SASEGT. The CDR3 extends over 13 amino acids. No DNA is recorded.

This rearrangement joins TRBV5-4 to TRBJ2-1; TCRdb's assignment of TRBD2 cannot be checked, as there is no DNA. Per germline, CDR1 SGHNT and CDR2 YYREEE (reference sequence). There are 15 residues in the CDR3. The DNA sequence is not available. CDR3 residues: CASSSSGEGRNEQFF.

The chain employs TRBV28 and TRBJ2-2. The CDR3 is 11 residues long. No DNA is recorded. The germline gives CDR1 MDHEN, CDR2 SYDVKM. CDR3 amino acids: CASRSPGELFF. Supplemented by reference TRBV28 and TRBJ2-2, the full variable domain reads DVKVTQSSRYLVKRTGEKVFLECVQDMDHENMFWYRQDPGLGLRLIYFSYDVKMKEKGDIPEGYSVSREKKERFSLILESASTNQTSMYLCASRSPGELFFGEGSRLTVL.

This sequence joins TRBV5-4 and TRBJ2-7. The CDR3 is made up of 15 amino acids. No DNA sequence was recorded. The germline gives CDR1 SGHNT, CDR2 YYREEE (reference sequence). CDR3 sequence: CASSPPGGSSYEQYF.

V usage is TRBV5-1 and J usage is TRBJ1-5; no DNA is available, so the TRBD1 call from TCRdb remains unchecked. The CDR3 covers 15 residues. No DNA was logged. Germline loops: CDR1 SGHRS, CDR2 YFSETQ. This chain's CDR3 is CASSMTGDSNQPQHF.

The chain employs TRBV19 and TRBJ1-2. In germline, CDR1 is LNHDA, CDR2 SQIVND (reference sequence). The CDR3 loop spans 14 amino acids. No coding sequence is recorded. The CDR3 region is CASSIVGLGYGYTF. Supplemented by reference TRBV19 and TRBJ1-2, the full variable domain reads DGGITQSPKYLFRKEGQNVTLSCEQNLNHDAMYWYRQDPGQGLRLIYYSQIVNDFQKGDIAEGYSVSREKKESFPLTVTSAQKNPTAFYLCASSIVGLGYGYTFGSGTRLTVV.

This rearrangement joins TRBV10-3 to TRBJ2-2; TCRdb's D call, TRBD2, is unchecked because there is no DNA. Germline loops: CDR1 ENHRY, CDR2 SYGVKD. The length of the CDR3 is 18 residues. The coding DNA is unavailable. CDR3 sequence reads: CAISEGTSGAINTGELFF.

This clone is deemed medium-sized by its frequency. V gene TRBV5-4 combines with J gene TRBJ1-2; the D gene TCRdb calls, TRBD1, cannot be checked with no DNA. Germline CDR1 reads SGHNT; CDR2 reads YYREEE (reference sequence). The CDR3 loop spans 14 amino acids. The DNA sequence is not available. CDR3 sequence reads: CASSLLDRSYGYTF.

The chain employs TRBV6-6 and TRBJ1-1; TCRdb's D gene call, TRBD1, goes unchecked for lack of DNA. Germline CDR1 reads MNHNY; CDR2 reads SVGAGI (reference sequence). The CDR3 sequence is 14 residues long. No DNA appears here. CDR3: CASSAQGGNTEAFF.

The chain links TRBV5-1 to TRBJ2-2; TCRdb calls TRBD2, which cannot be checked without DNA. The CDR3 contains 15 residues. DNA was not recorded. Germline CDR1 SGHRS, CDR2 YFSETQ. The chain's CDR3 is CASSLRGARTGELFF.

The chain couples TRBV18 to TRBJ1-3. The germline CDR1 and CDR2 sequences are KGHSH and LQKENI. The CDR3 is made up of 18 amino acids. No DNA appears here. The CDR3 region is CASSPDLARIRFGNTIYF.

The chain carries TRBV2 and TRBJ2-2; TCRdb designates TRBD2, a call that cannot be tested without DNA. This CDR3 has 16 amino acids. No DNA was logged. Germline CDR1 SNHLY, CDR2 FYNNEI. The CDR3 sequence is CASSSQGGLVTGELFF.

The chain recombines TRBV10-2 with TRBJ2-1; TCRdb's D call of TRBD1 is untestable without DNA. The CDR3 runs 10 residues. No coding sequence is recorded. Germline V CDR1 and CDR2: WSHSY, SAAADI. CDR3 in amino acids: CATRRQEPFF.

The V call is TRBV6-6, the J call TRBJ2-2. From germline, CDR1 is MNHNY and CDR2 SVGAGI (reference sequence). The CDR3 totals 13 residues. The record lacks a DNA sequence. This CDR3 is CASAAWGTGELFF.

The chain links TRBV7-9 to TRBJ2-1; no DNA is available, so the TRBD2 call from TCRdb remains unchecked. The CDR3 is made up of 15 amino acids. The DNA is not on file. The germline V gene encodes CDR1 SEHNR and CDR2 FQNEAQ (reference sequence). CDR3 residues: CASSPLGGARDEQFF.

The chain is built from TRBV5-6 and TRBJ1-1. CDR3 length equals 14 residues. This entry has no DNA. Germline V gene sequence: CDR1 SGHDT, CDR2 YYEEEE. The CDR3 sequence is CASSHDLKGTEAFF.

The chain carries TRBV6-6 and TRBJ2-7; the TCRdb D gene call, TRBD2, has no DNA to confirm it. The CDR3 sequence is 14 residues long. The DNA is unrecorded. The V gene's germline CDR1 is MNHNY and CDR2 SVGAGI (reference sequence). The CDR3 is CASTHRGIGYEQYF.

This chain uses TRBV2 with TRBJ2-2; absent DNA, TCRdb's TRBD1 call cannot be checked. The CDR3 extends over 15 amino acids. The DNA is not on file. CDR1 and CDR2 (germline): SNHLY, FYNNEI. This chain's CDR3 is CASSELRGNTGELFF.

CDR3 sequence reads: CASGGGGYTQYF. V and J are TRBV6-1 and TRBJ2-3; there is no DNA to check the TCRdb D call of TRBD2. The CDR3 length is 12 residues. No DNA appears here. Germline V gene sequence: CDR1 MNHNS, CDR2 SASEGT.

The genes are TRBV4-3 and TRBJ1-1; TCRdb outputs TRBD1, but without DNA this stays unchecked. The length of the CDR3 is 15 residues. No DNA is given. Germline CDR1 reads LGHNA; CDR2 reads YSLEER. CDR3 loop: CASSQRRQGLTEAFF.

This sequence joins TRBV4-1 and TRBJ2-3; TCRdb's D gene call, TRBD1, goes unchecked for lack of DNA. Germline CDR1 MGHRA, CDR2 YSYEKL. The CDR3 extends over 15 amino acids. The DNA is unrecorded. CDR3 region: CASSPSDRVTDTQYF.

The chain carries TRBV6-6 and TRBJ2-7; without DNA, the TCRdb call of TRBD2 cannot be checked. This CDR3 contains 14 residues. This entry has no DNA. CDR1 MNHNY and CDR2 SVGAGI come from the germline V gene (reference sequence). The chain's CDR3 is CASSTGLGGYEQYF.

Considering frequency, this clone is medium-sized. Here the CDR3 reads CSSRDRNTDTQYF. J is TRBJ2-3 and V is TRBV29-1; as DNA is missing, the TRBD1 call by TCRdb cannot be tested. The CDR3 loop spans 13 amino acids. The entry carries no DNA sequence. CDR1 and CDR2 from the germline V gene are SQVTM and ANQGSEA.

The rearrangement joins TRBV5-1 to TRBJ1-1; TCRdb returns TRBD1, unconfirmable since there is no DNA. Germline CDR1 SGHRS, CDR2 YFSETQ. The CDR3 spans 15 residues. No DNA is given. The CDR3 here is CASSSRGEVNTEAFF.

The V call is TRBV10-3, the J call TRBJ1-4. The CDR3 length is 16 residues. The DNA is unrecorded. Germline loops: CDR1 ENHRY, CDR2 SYGVKD. This chain's CDR3 is CAISESTRGSGEKLFF.

The rearrangement joins TRBV5-6 to TRBJ2-7; without DNA, the TCRdb call of TRBD2 cannot be checked. CDR1 SGHDT and CDR2 YYEEEE come from the germline V gene. The CDR3 totals 15 residues. DNA for this receptor is not on file. CDR3 sequence reads: CASSLGFGGPGEQYF.

The chain has TRBV19 and TRBJ1-1. The length of the CDR3 is 13 residues. No nucleotide data were recorded. CDR1 and CDR2 from the germline V gene are LNHDA and SQIVND (reference sequence). The CDR3 here is CASMKGWATEAFF. Supplemented by reference TRBV19 and TRBJ1-1, the full variable domain reads DGGITQSPKYLFRKEGQNVTLSCEQNLNHDAMYWYRQDPGQGLRLIYYSQIVNDFQKGDIAEGYSVSREKKESFPLTVTSAQKNPTAFYLCASMKGWATEAFFGQGTRLTVV.

V usage is TRBV28 and J usage is TRBJ1-2; TCRdb returns TRBD1, unconfirmable since there is no DNA. Looked up from germline, CDR1 is MDHEN and CDR2 is SYDVKM. The CDR3 has 16 residues. No DNA was logged. The CDR3 is CASSRRGQGSFYGYTF.

V is TRBV7-9 and J is TRBJ2-3; TCRdb reports TRBD1, a call that lacks DNA to check it against. Germline CDR1 SEHNR, CDR2 FQNEAQ (reference sequence). The CDR3 has 10 amino acids. No DNA is given. The CDR3 loop is CATWPDTQYF.